This T cell receptor beta chain was captured by sequencing in a study of shared clonotypes between healthy human individuals. Study-wide points: It was the few donors that limited the genetic and exposure-history diversity represented.

This clone was counted once. Its antigen remains unidentified. Mismatch with germline at one junction end may stem from a read error. Genomic DNA from each subset was divided evenly over several immunoSEQ plates. Authors' analysis steps: Owing to the provision of junction-only sequences devoid of quality scores by immunoSEQ, filtering differed. Clones were read by immunoSEQ multiplex PCR, and TCRdb kept only the in-frame ones, dropping some. V and J calls and clone size come straight from that table; D and trimming were deduced from the DNA. The top ten clones hold about 12% of a sample with a few hundred thousand clones, around three quarters of them seen once. CDR3 length: 15 residues. Per the germline V gene, CDR1 is MDHEN and CDR2 is SYDVKM.

Sequences were obtained from PBMCs. This clonotype was obtained from a woman in her thirties or forties in good health. Some clones in this sample may be carry-over from other donors' samples. The chain combines TRBV28 with TRBJ1-1; D is uncertain. This CDR3 reads CASSSDLELNTEAFF. The CDR3 bases are TGTGCTAGCAGTTCCGACCTAGAACTGAACACTGAAGCTTTCTTT.